The source of this TCR beta chain is a study of neoadjuvant anti-PD-1 for oral cavity cancer. At the level of the study: Patients without progression got a fourth dose around day 43. Study-level results: Treg/Th17 ratio rose with pretreatment blood and fell with post-treatment tumor TCRbeta clonality.

Sequencing used immunoSEQ multiplex PCR; TCRdb keeps in-frame clones, though not all of them. Here the sample spans over 11,000 clones, approximately 70% being singletons. CDR1 SQVTM and CDR2 ANQGSEA come from the germline V gene. V lost 2 bases and J 7 bases, leaving 9 bases between the germline ends. CDR3 length: 12 amino acids. On this clone: Its target is unknown.

This sample's time point: after neoadjuvant nivolumab, at surgical resection. These newly diagnosed stage II-IVA oral cavity squamous cell carcinoma patients had no prior systemic or radiation treatment. PBMCs were not maintained or expanded in culture before analysis. The receptor was derived from a person aged 35 to 85 with oral cavity squamous cell carcinoma. The V call is TRBV29-1, the J call TRBJ2-1; D possibly uses TRBD1 or TRBD2 (5 bases each). The sample was PBMCs, taken after nivolumab (anti-PD-1) treatment. Written as DNA, the CDR3 is TGCAGCGTTGAACAGGGAGTAAATGAGCAGTTCTTC. It codes for CSVEQGVNEQFF.